These T cell receptor beta chains were read from a single sample in a study of cytomegalovirus exposure and HLA in healthy donors. Only in-frame clones appear in the TCRdb table, and some are missing; sequencing was by immunoSEQ multiplex PCR. The profile shows under 300,000 clones, roughly 86% of them singletons. The specimen sequenced was PBMCs. These receptors came from a woman under 40 in good health and CMV-seropositive. Both conserved end residues are part of each CDR3. A D gene is named only where the DNA matches it firmly. The size field is filled for only some rows; it gives once, few, many or a size class.

clone_size	v_call	d_call	j_call	cdr3_aa	cdr3_nt
-	TRBV4-2	-	TRBJ2-7	CASSQAAGVDEQYF	TGTGCCAGCAGCCAAGCTGCAGGGGTCGACGAGCAGTACTTC
-	TRBV7-2	-	TRBJ1-3	CASSSRGGNTIYF	TGTGCCAGCAGTTCTAGAGGGGGAAACACCATATATTTT
many	TRBV10-3	TRBD1	TRBJ1-2	CAISIRQGVRNYGYTF	TGTGCCATCAGTATAAGGCAGGGGGTTAGGAACTATGGCTACACCTTC
-	TRBV5-1	-	TRBJ2-3	CASSLAGFPTDTQYF	TGCGCCAGCAGCTTGGCAGGGTTTCCCACAGATACGCAGTATTTT
-	TRBV2	TRBD1	TRBJ2-4	CASRGTGGSGTKNIQYF	TGTGCCAGCAGAGGGACAGGGGGCTCGGGAACCAAAAACATTCAGTACTTC
-	TRBV6-1	-	TRBJ2-2	CASSETSTGELFF	TGTGCCAGCAGTGAAACAAGTACCGGGGAGCTGTTTTTT
-	TRBV30	-	TRBJ2-3	CAWSDVAPLSTDTQYF	TGTGCCTGGAGCGATGTAGCCCCGCTTAGCACAGATACGCAGTATTTT
-	TRBV28	-	TRBJ2-7	CASSLSLSKRGSYEQYF	TGTGCCAGCAGTTTATCCTTAAGCAAACGGGGTTCCTACGAGCAGTACTTC
-	TRBV18	TRBD2	TRBJ2-7	CASSPRTGTIEQYF	TGTGCCAGCTCACCCCGAACCGGGACTATCGAGCAGTACTTC
-	TRBV19	-	TRBJ1-1	CASSAIVRGRAEAFF	TGTGCCAGTAGTGCTATCGTTCGGGGAAGGGCTGAAGCTTTCTTT
-	TRBV6-1	-	TRBJ1-5	CASSEGGNQPQHF	TGTGCCAGCAGCGAGGGGGGCAATCAGCCCCAGCATTTT
-	TRBV25-1	-	TRBJ1-2	CASSESAGRHGYTF	TGTGCCAGCAGTGAATCAGCGGGCAGACATGGCTACACCTTC
-	TRBV5-1	TRBD1	TRBJ2-7	CASSRGQSSSYEQYF	TGTGCCAGCAGCCGGGGACAGTCGAGCTCCTACGAGCAGTACTTC
-	TRBV29-1	TRBD1	TRBJ1-1	CSVSTNPGTGARKNTEAFF	TGCAGCGTTTCTACTAACCCCGGGACAGGCGCCAGAAAGAACACTGAAGCTTTCTTT
-	TRBV5-1	TRBD2	TRBJ2-1	CASSDQAGGPYNEQFF	TGCGCCAGCAGCGACCAAGCGGGAGGCCCTTACAATGAGCAGTTCTTC
-	TRBV2	TRBD2	TRBJ2-3	CASSEGEGTDTQYF	TGTGCCAGCAGTGAAGGGGAGGGAACAGATACGCAGTATTTT
-	TRBV6-1	TRBD1	TRBJ2-3	CATYPRGQSTDTQYF	TGTGCCACCTATCCCAGGGGACAGAGCACAGATACGCAGTATTTT
-	TRBV5-1	TRBD1	TRBJ2-7	CASSPQSTGNEQYF	TGCGCCAGCAGTCCCCAATCGACAGGGAACGAGCAGTACTTC
once	TRBV5-6	TRBD2	TRBJ2-7	CASSPNGGGHYEQYF	TGTGCCAGCAGCCCTAACGGCGGGGGGCACTACGAGCAGTACTTC
-	TRBV7-6	-	TRBJ2-3	CASSLAARVPDTQYF	TGTGCCAGCAGCTTAGCGGCCAGGGTTCCAGATACGCAGTATTTT
-	TRBV19	TRBD2	TRBJ2-5	CASSLPGLAGVPTQETQYF	TGTGCCAGTAGCCTCCCGGGACTAGCGGGAGTCCCCACCCAAGAGACCCAGTACTTC
-	TRBV5-6	-	TRBJ2-2	CASSGGFFSTGELFF	TGTGCCAGCAGCGGGGGGTTCTTTTCCACCGGGGAGCTGTTTTTT
once	TRBV6-1	-	TRBJ1-5	CASSPQGDQPQHF	TGTGCCAGCAGTCCACAAGGAGACCAGCCCCAGCATTTT
-	TRBV5-1	TRBD2	TRBJ2-1	CASSDASGGNEQFF	TGCGCCAGCAGCGACGCATCGGGAGGCAATGAGCAGTTCTTC
-	TRBV7-6	TRBD1	TRBJ2-3	CASSQQGDTQYF	TGTGCCAGCAGCCAACAGGGGGATACGCAGTATTTT
once	TRBV28	-	TRBJ2-7	CASSFGAGAPYEQYF	TGTGCCAGCAGTTTTGGGGCAGGAGCACCCTACGAGCAGTACTTC
-	TRBV7-6	-	TRBJ2-7	CASSLSTGLDYEQYF	TGTGCCAGCAGCCTTAGTACTGGACTTGACTACGAGCAGTACTTC
once	TRBV19	-	TRBJ1-4	CASSILTLAPDEKLFF	TGTGCCAGTAGTATCCTCACCTTGGCCCCTGATGAAAAACTGTTTTTT
-	TRBV30	-	TRBJ2-7	CAWSLGRQAYEQYF	TGTGCCTGGAGTCTTGGTAGACAGGCCTACGAGCAGTACTTC
-	TRBV5-6	-	TRBJ2-7	CASSLGMGVSSYEQYF	TGTGCCAGCAGCTTGGGTATGGGAGTATCCTCCTACGAGCAGTACTTC
-	TRBV11-3	TRBD1	TRBJ2-7	CASAKAGTESYEQYF	TGTGCCAGCGCCAAAGCCGGGACAGAGAGTTACGAGCAGTACTTC
-	TRBV6-1	-	TRBJ1-2	CASSEEGLGYTF	TGTGCCAGCAGTGAGGAGGGACTAGGCTACACCTTC
-	TRBV2	-	TRBJ1-1	CASSSDRNTEAFF	TGTGCCAGCAGTTCAGACAGGAACACTGAAGCTTTCTTT
-	TRBV11-3	TRBD2	TRBJ2-1	CASSDRTSGALEQFF	TGTGCCAGCAGCGACCGGACTAGCGGGGCTCTTGAGCAGTTCTTC
-	TRBV10-3	TRBD1	TRBJ1-1	CAISDGDRMNTEAFF	TGTGCCATCAGTGATGGGGACAGGATGAACACTGAAGCTTTCTTT
-	TRBV7-9	TRBD1	TRBJ2-7	CASSLVTGQGSHEQYF	TGTGCCAGCAGCTTAGTTACGGGACAGGGGTCCCACGAGCAGTACTTC
-	TRBV6-1	-	TRBJ2-2	CASTRRGSNTGELFF	TGTGCCAGCACCCGGAGAGGTTCGAACACCGGGGAGCTGTTTTTT
-	TRBV11-2	-	TRBJ2-7	CASSLLVVLTYEQYF	TGTGCCAGCAGTCTATTAGTAGTGCTCACCTACGAGCAGTACTTC
-	TRBV10-3	TRBD2	TRBJ2-5	CAISETPGLAGNTQETQYF	TGTGCCATCAGTGAGACTCCAGGGCTAGCGGGAAATACCCAAGAGACCCAGTACTTC
-	TRBV6-1	-	TRBJ1-2	CASSERTVYGYTF	TGTGCCAGCAGTGAACGGACAGTCTATGGCTACACCTTC
few	TRBV19	-	TRBJ2-3	CASSGRADTQYF	TGTGCCAGTAGTGGGCGGGCAGATACGCAGTATTTT
-	TRBV4-1	TRBD1	TRBJ2-7	CASSHFPGQGTYEQYF	TGCGCCAGCAGCCACTTCCCGGGACAGGGGACCTACGAGCAGTACTTC
-	TRBV29-1	-	TRBJ1-1	CSVCEVTEAFF	TGCAGCGTTTGTGAGGTCACTGAAGCTTTCTTT
-	TRBV4-1	TRBD2	TRBJ2-2	CASSQDHWTSGRGGNTGELFF	TGCGCCAGCAGCCAAGATCATTGGACTAGCGGGAGAGGGGGCAACACCGGGGAGCTGTTTTTT
once	TRBV2	-	TRBJ2-7	CASSSTGRPYEQYF	TGTGCCAGCAGTTCGACAGGGAGGCCCTACGAGCAGTACTTC
-	TRBV20-1	-	TRBJ1-1	CSASPSTEAFF	TGCAGTGCTAGTCCGTCTACTGAAGCTTTCTTT
-	TRBV28	-	TRBJ2-7	CASSLGTTYEQYF	TGTGCCAGCAGTTTAGGGACAACCTACGAGCAGTACTTC
-	TRBV5-1	-	TRBJ2-7	CASTRGPSDYEQYF	TGCGCCAGCACCCGGGGCCCTAGCGACTACGAGCAGTACTTC
-	TRBV6-5	-	TRBJ1-5	CASSYSIDRFQPQHF	TGTGCCAGCAGTTACTCTATTGATCGGTTTCAGCCCCAGCATTTT
-	TRBV5-1	-	TRBJ2-7	CASSLGSGSYEQYF	TGCGCCAGCAGCTTGGGCAGCGGCTCCTACGAGCAGTACTTC